The 5 T cell receptor beta chains below come from one sample, sequenced in a study of Ad26.COV2.S vaccination and SARS-CoV-2 variants. Only in-frame clones appear in the TCRdb table, and some are missing; sequencing was by immunoSEQ multiplex PCR. This sample has about 680,000 clones; about 90% occur once, and the top ten carry approximately 1.5%. Specified treatment: roughly 20 received Ad26.COV2.S at low or high dose, single or two shots; roughly five received placebo; per-sample allocation not given. It was on day 63 after the first vaccine or placebo injection that samples were taken. The source material was peripheral blood, sampled in a trial of Ad26.COV2.S vaccine versus placebo. The receptors come from a person between 18 and 65 years old who received the Ad26.COV2.S COVID-19 vaccine or a placebo.

The V call is TRBV6-5, the J call TRBJ2-1; 8 bases fit TRBD2. The CDR3 is made up of 13 amino acids. Germline CDR1 MNHEY, CDR2 SVGAGI. With V trimmed by 8 bases and J by 5 bases, 5 bases remained unmatched. The DNA of the CDR3 is TGTGCCAGCGGTAAGCGGGAGAACAATGAGCAGTTCTTC. This encodes CASGKRENNEQFF.

The V gene is TRBV7-2, the J gene TRBJ2-2; D not certain. CDR1 is SGHTA, CDR2 FQGNSA, per germline. The CDR3 sequence is 12 residues long. The V end was cut by 5 bases, the J end by 7 bases, with 8 bases between. CDR3 sequence: CASSKYGGELFF. CDR3 DNA: TGTGCCAGCAGCAAATATGGCGGGGAGCTGTTTTTT.

The chain uses TRBV6-5 and TRBJ2-2; D ambiguous. Trimming cost V 4 bases and J 7 bases, with 13 bases left between them. Germline V gene lookup returns CDR1 MNHEY and CDR2 SVGAGI. The CDR3 covers 14 residues. The CDR3 DNA sequence: TGTGCCAGCAGTTCCAGTATGTCGATCGGGGAGCTGTTTTTT. As protein: CASSSSMSIGELFF.

This chain uses TRBV5-1 with TRBJ2-1, with 15 bases aligning to TRBD2. CDR3 size: 18 residues. The V and J ends lost 5 bases and 4 bases, in that order; junction bases with no gene match: 10. The germline CDR1 and CDR2 sequences are SGHRS and YFSETQ. Here the CDR3 reads CASSLGLAGGPGYNEQFF. The CDR3 DNA follows: TGCGCCAGCAGTCTTGGACTAGCGGGGGGGCCTGGTTACAATGAGCAGTTCTTC.

The chain has TRBV3-1 (or the pseudogene TRBV3-2) and TRBJ2-1; no clear D gene. The CDR3 is made up of 15 amino acids. The V end lost 0 bases, the J end lost 0 bases, and 6 bases lay between the germline ends. CDR1 LGHDT and CDR2 YNNKEL come from the germline V gene (reference sequence). The CDR3 DNA follows: TGTGCCAGCAGCCAAGATACGATCTCCTACAATGAGCAGTTCTTC. It translates to CASSQDTISYNEQFF.